These 7 T cell receptor beta chains originate from one sample sequenced in a study of T-cell reconstitution after alpha-beta-depleted transplantation in children. Unique molecular identifiers were incorporated into the prepared TCRbeta library. Using its own MiXCR run on the PCR reads, TCRdb lists one record per CDR3 protein. The sample lists hundreds of thousands of distinct CDR3 sequences, roughly an eighth occurring once. The sample consisted of PBMCs from the stem cell graft donor, taken from the stem cell graft. Receptors originate from a human donor who donated a stem cell graft to a child with combined immunodeficiency.

This clonotype was recorded at least ten times. The CDR3 bases are TGTGCCAGCAGCCTACAGGGGGGGGACGAGCAGTACTTC. The encoded protein is CASSLQGGDEQYF. This rearrangement joins TRBV28 to TRBJ2-7; tentative D call: TRBD1 (8 bases). The CDR3 has 13 amino acids. V gave up 6 bases and J gave up 5 bases, with 14 bases separating them. Germline values: CDR1 MDHEN, CDR2 SYDVKM.

This clonotype was recorded at least ten times. CDR3 nucleotide sequence: TGCAGTGCTAGAGTATTAACGGACTACGAGCAGTACTTC. Translating gives CSARVLTDYEQYF. The V gene is TRBV20-1, the J gene TRBJ2-7, with D hard to call. The length of the CDR3 is 13 residues. The V gene lost 1 base and the J gene lost 3 bases, with 10 bases spanning the gap. Germline-derived CDR1 and CDR2 are DFQATT and SNEGSKA (reference sequence).

This clonotype was seen a few times. V usage is TRBV9 and J usage is TRBJ2-3; possibly TRBD2 for D (6 bases). Germline V CDR1 and CDR2: SGDLS, YYNGEE. This CDR3 contains 17 residues. V lost 0 bases to trimming and J lost 6 bases, with 20 bases between them. The CDR3 DNA follows: TGTGCCAGCAGCGTAGCTGGGGGGACGACTCCCTTGGATACGCAGTATTTT. Translation gives CASSVAGGTTPLDTQYF.

The sample holds a few counts of this clonotype. The CDR3 DNA sequence: TGTGCCAGCAGCCCCCTTCGCCGGGCCTCCTACAATGAGCAGTTCTTC. This gives the protein CASSPLRRASYNEQFF. V usage is TRBV7-2 and J usage is TRBJ2-1; D remains unclear. Germline-derived CDR1 and CDR2 are SGHTA and FQGNSA. V was pared by 5 bases and J by 0 bases, with 14 bases between. The CDR3 extends over 16 amino acids. The complete variable domain, with remaining parts taken from reference TRBV7-2 and TRBJ2-1, reads GAGVSQSPSNKVTEKGKDVELRCDPISGHTALYWYRQSLGQGLEFLIYFQGNSAPDKSGLPSDRFSAERTGGSVSTLTIQRTQQEDSAVYLCASSPLRRASYNEQFFGPGTRLTVL.

V gene TRBV15 combines with J gene TRBJ2-1; 7 nucleotides match TRBD1. V was clipped by 5 bases and J by 4 bases; unmatched bases: 2. Germline V gene sequence: CDR1 LNHNV, CDR2 YYDKDF (reference sequence). This CDR3 is built from 13 residues. CDR3 sequence reads: CATSGGQYNEQFF. The CDR3 nucleotides read TGTGCCACCAGCGGGGGACAGTACAATGAGCAGTTCTTC.

The gene calls are TRBV19 and TRBJ2-7, with D perhaps matching TRBD1 or TRBD2 (5 bases each). CDR1 LNHDA and CDR2 SQIVND come from the germline V gene (reference sequence). The CDR3 loop spans 15 amino acids. The ends were cut back, 3 bases at V and 2 bases at J, with 14 bases in the middle. The CDR3 region has the DNA TGTGCCAGTAGTATCCCGGGACGGAACACCTACGAGCAGTACTTC. Amino acids: CASSIPGRNTYEQYF.

This clonotype occurred a few times. V gene TRBV29-1 combines with J gene TRBJ2-1, with no clear D. The CDR3 totals 14 residues. Trimming cost V 4 bases and J 2 bases, with 12 bases left between them. Germline values: CDR1 SQVTM, CDR2 ANQGSEA. The CDR3 DNA follows: TGCAGCGTTGGATATAGCCGGACCTACAATGAGCAGTTCTTC. Protein sequence: CSVGYSRTYNEQFF.